Listed below are T cell receptor beta chains from one sample, sequenced in a study of blood T cell repertoires in COVID-19. Sequencing was performed with immunoSEQ multiplex PCR; in TCRdb, only in-frame clones are kept and a portion is missing. In the table there are tens of thousands of clones, 90% of which are singletons. Sample: peripheral blood. Receptor source: a young man with COVID-19, enrolled during active disease. Both conserved end residues are part of each CDR3. Each record gives: V gene, J gene, D gene, clone size, CDR3 length, CDR3 protein, CDR3 DNA. The D gene is left open where the match is weak. Only part of the rows carry a size: once, few, many, or a class if the clone is expanded.

V gene: TRBV13
J gene: TRBJ2-6
D gene: -
clone size: -
CDR3 length: 18
CDR3 protein: CASSLAAGLSSGANVLTF
CDR3 DNA: TGTGCCAGCAGCTTAGCCGCGGGCCTAAGCTCTGGGGCCAACGTCCTGACTTTC

V gene: TRBV12-3/TRBV12-4
J gene: TRBJ2-7
D gene: -
clone size: -
CDR3 length: 12
CDR3 protein: CASSHSRGKQYF
CDR3 DNA: TGTGCCAGCAGCCATTCAAGGGGTAAGCAGTACTTC

V gene: TRBV11-2
J gene: TRBJ2-1
D gene: TRBD2
clone size: -
CDR3 length: 17
CDR3 protein: CASSLGAGGPQHNEQFF
CDR3 DNA: TGTGCCAGCAGCTTGGGGGCGGGAGGGCCTCAGCACAATGAGCAGTTCTTC

V gene: TRBV9
J gene: TRBJ2-2
D gene: -
clone size: -
CDR3 length: 12
CDR3 protein: CASSVRTGELFF
CDR3 DNA: TGTGCCAGCAGCGTACGGACCGGGGAGCTGTTTTTT

V gene: TRBV28
J gene: TRBJ2-4
D gene: -
clone size: -
CDR3 length: 15
CDR3 protein: CASSSPGDTKNIQYF
CDR3 DNA: TGTGCCAGCAGTTCCCCAGGGGACACCAAAAACATTCAGTACTTC

V gene: TRBV4-3
J gene: TRBJ2-5
D gene: TRBD1
clone size: -
CDR3 length: 19
CDR3 protein: CASSQARARGLGLGETQYF
CDR3 DNA: TGCGCCAGCAGCCAAGCCAGGGCCAGGGGGCTGGGACTCGGGGAGACCCAGTACTTC

V gene: TRBV2
J gene: TRBJ2-1
D gene: TRBD2
clone size: -
CDR3 length: 15
CDR3 protein: CASSGGSSGYNEQFF
CDR3 DNA: TGTGCCAGCAGCGGCGGGAGCTCCGGCTACAATGAGCAGTTCTTC

V gene: TRBV4-2
J gene: TRBJ2-1
D gene: TRBD2
clone size: -
CDR3 length: 23
CDR3 protein: CASSLDSARTSGSPNSSYNEQFF
CDR3 DNA: TGTGCCAGCAGCCTAGACAGCGCCAGGACTAGCGGGAGTCCTAATAGCTCCTACAATGAGCAGTTCTTC

V gene: TRBV20-1
J gene: TRBJ2-7
D gene: -
clone size: -
CDR3 length: 11
CDR3 protein: CSASSGFEQYF
CDR3 DNA: TGCAGTGCTAGCTCCGGGTTCGAGCAGTACTTC

V gene: TRBV4-3
J gene: TRBJ2-7
D gene: -
clone size: -
CDR3 length: 13
CDR3 protein: CASSQDRGYEQYF
CDR3 DNA: TGCGCCAGCAGCCAAGATCGGGGTTACGAGCAGTACTTC

V gene: TRBV5-5
J gene: TRBJ2-7
D gene: TRBD2
clone size: -
CDR3 length: 16
CDR3 protein: CASSLRLGLVTYEQYF
CDR3 DNA: TGTGCCAGCAGCTTGAGGCTGGGACTAGTTACCTACGAGCAGTACTTC

V gene: TRBV9
J gene: TRBJ2-1
D gene: TRBD2
clone size: -
CDR3 length: 15
CDR3 protein: CASSGVLAGDNEQFF
CDR3 DNA: TGTGCCAGCAGCGGGGTCCTAGCGGGAGACAATGAGCAGTTCTTC

V gene: TRBV6-2/TRBV6-3
J gene: TRBJ2-5
D gene: TRBD2
clone size: -
CDR3 length: 16
CDR3 protein: CASSYGGTSGRGTQYF
CDR3 DNA: TGTGCCAGCAGTTACGGTGGGACTAGCGGGAGGGGGACCCAGTACTTC

V gene: TRBV30
J gene: TRBJ2-5
D gene: -
clone size: -
CDR3 length: 14
CDR3 protein: CAWSVARKQETQYF
CDR3 DNA: TGTGCCTGGAGTGTAGCCCGTAAACAAGAGACCCAGTACTTC

V gene: TRBV4-1
J gene: TRBJ2-7
D gene: TRBD1
clone size: -
CDR3 length: 14
CDR3 protein: CASSQRQGTYEQYF
CDR3 DNA: TGCGCCAGCAGTCAAAGACAGGGGACTTACGAGCAGTACTTC

V gene: TRBV28
J gene: TRBJ2-5
D gene: TRBD1
clone size: -
CDR3 length: 15
CDR3 protein: CASSTRDRESETQYF
CDR3 DNA: TGTGCCAGCAGTACCCGGGACAGGGAGTCTGAGACCCAGTACTTC

V gene: TRBV2
J gene: TRBJ2-1
D gene: TRBD2
clone size: once
CDR3 length: 13
CDR3 protein: CASGTSARNEQFF
CDR3 DNA: TGTGCCAGCGGGACTAGCGCTAGGAATGAGCAGTTCTTC

V gene: TRBV4-1
J gene: TRBJ1-2
D gene: -
clone size: -
CDR3 length: 14
CDR3 protein: CASSHLGLNYGYTF
CDR3 DNA: TGCGCCAGCAGCCATCTGGGACTCAACTATGGCTACACCTTC

V gene: TRBV9
J gene: TRBJ1-2
D gene: -
clone size: -
CDR3 length: 14
CDR3 protein: CASSVGAVYYGYTF
CDR3 DNA: TGTGCCAGCAGCGTAGGGGCAGTTTACTATGGCTACACCTTC

V gene: TRBV28
J gene: TRBJ2-1
D gene: TRBD2
clone size: few
CDR3 length: 15
CDR3 protein: CASSSLLAGDNEQFF
CDR3 DNA: TGTGCCAGCAGTTCCTTACTAGCGGGAGACAATGAGCAGTTCTTC

V gene: TRBV4-3
J gene: TRBJ2-1
D gene: TRBD1
clone size: -
CDR3 length: 16
CDR3 protein: CASSQGRTGDYNEQFF
CDR3 DNA: TGCGCCAGCAGCCAAGGGAGGACAGGGGACTACAATGAGCAGTTCTTC

V gene: TRBV5-4
J gene: TRBJ2-7
D gene: -
clone size: -
CDR3 length: 11
CDR3 protein: CASSLADEQYF
CDR3 DNA: TGTGCCAGCAGCTTGGCCGACGAGCAGTACTTC

V gene: TRBV3-1/TRBV3-2
J gene: TRBJ2-7
D gene: TRBD1
clone size: -
CDR3 length: 13
CDR3 protein: CASTGQGATEQYF
CDR3 DNA: TGTGCCAGCACAGGACAGGGGGCTACGGAGCAGTACTTC

V gene: TRBV9
J gene: TRBJ1-2
D gene: -
clone size: once
CDR3 length: 14
CDR3 protein: CASSVEGARYGYTF
CDR3 DNA: TGTGCCAGCAGCGTAGAAGGGGCCCGCTATGGCTACACCTTC

V gene: TRBV27
J gene: TRBJ1-2
D gene: -
clone size: -
CDR3 length: 14
CDR3 protein: CASSFSSGNYGYTF
CDR3 DNA: TGTGCCAGCAGTTTCAGCAGCGGCAACTATGGCTACACCTTC

V gene: TRBV30
J gene: TRBJ1-1
D gene: TRBD1
clone size: -
CDR3 length: 15
CDR3 protein: CASRGVRQGNTEAFF
CDR3 DNA: TGTGCCTCCAGGGGGGTGCGACAGGGGAACACTGAAGCTTTCTTT

V gene: TRBV10-2
J gene: TRBJ2-2
D gene: -
clone size: -
CDR3 length: 14
CDR3 protein: CASSASVNTGELFF
CDR3 DNA: TGCGCCAGCAGTGCCAGCGTGAACACCGGGGAGCTGTTTTTT

V gene: TRBV14
J gene: TRBJ1-3
D gene: -
clone size: -
CDR3 length: 15
CDR3 protein: CASSQVAFSGNTIYF
CDR3 DNA: TGTGCCAGCAGCCAAGTAGCGTTCTCTGGAAACACCATATATTTT

V gene: TRBV4-2
J gene: TRBJ2-2
D gene: TRBD2
clone size: -
CDR3 length: 16
CDR3 protein: CASSQRRAGGTGELFF
CDR3 DNA: TGTGCCAGCAGCCAGCGTAGGGCGGGAGGGACCGGGGAGCTGTTTTTT

V gene: TRBV27
J gene: TRBJ2-6
D gene: -
clone size: once
CDR3 length: 15
CDR3 protein: CASSLKGVGANVLTF
CDR3 DNA: TGTGCCAGCAGTTTAAAAGGGGTCGGGGCCAACGTCCTGACTTTC

V gene: TRBV27
J gene: TRBJ2-4
D gene: TRBD2
clone size: -
CDR3 length: 19
CDR3 protein: CASSPGPVGLAGVRDIQYF
CDR3 DNA: TGTGCCAGCAGTCCTGGTCCGGTGGGACTAGCGGGAGTAAGGGACATTCAGTACTTC

V gene: TRBV4-2
J gene: TRBJ2-4
D gene: -
clone size: once
CDR3 length: 16
CDR3 protein: CASSQDWSIAKNIQYF
CDR3 DNA: TGTGCCAGCAGCCAAGATTGGAGCATAGCCAAAAACATTCAGTACTTC

V gene: TRBV3-1/TRBV3-2
J gene: TRBJ1-1
D gene: TRBD1
clone size: -
CDR3 length: 15
CDR3 protein: CASSQDDRGWTEAFF
CDR3 DNA: TGTGCCAGCAGCCAAGATGACAGGGGTTGGACTGAAGCTTTCTTT

V gene: TRBV7-2
J gene: TRBJ2-4
D gene: TRBD1
clone size: -
CDR3 length: 13
CDR3 protein: CASGPGTVNIQYF
CDR3 DNA: TGTGCCAGCGGACCTGGGACAGTAAACATTCAGTACTTC

V gene: TRBV6-2/TRBV6-3
J gene: TRBJ1-5
D gene: TRBD1
clone size: -
CDR3 length: 18
CDR3 protein: CASSQPGQGAIGLQPQHF
CDR3 DNA: TGTGCCAGCAGTCAACCGGGACAGGGGGCGATCGGACTTCAGCCCCAGCATTTT

V gene: TRBV15
J gene: TRBJ2-1
D gene: TRBD2
clone size: -
CDR3 length: 15
CDR3 protein: CATSKLAGANNEQFF
CDR3 DNA: TGTGCCACCAGCAAACTAGCGGGAGCAAACAATGAGCAGTTCTTC

V gene: TRBV24-1
J gene: TRBJ2-1
D gene: TRBD1
clone size: -
CDR3 length: 12
CDR3 protein: CATSDGDRELFF
CDR3 DNA: TGTGCCACCAGTGATGGGGACAGGGAATTGTTCTTC

V gene: TRBV7-9
J gene: TRBJ2-5
D gene: TRBD1
clone size: -
CDR3 length: 15
CDR3 protein: CASSFATGVGETQYF
CDR3 DNA: TGTGCCAGCAGCTTCGCGACAGGGGTCGGGGAGACCCAGTACTTC

V gene: TRBV30
J gene: TRBJ2-5
D gene: TRBD2
clone size: -
CDR3 length: 14
CDR3 protein: CAWGLAGVGETQYF
CDR3 DNA: TGTGCCTGGGGACTAGCGGGAGTAGGGGAGACCCAGTACTTC

V gene: TRBV21-1
J gene: TRBJ2-7
D gene: -
clone size: -
CDR3 length: 14
CDR3 protein: CASTSAGGPYEQYF
CDR3 DNA: TGTGCCAGCACCTCAGCAGGGGGGCCCTACGAGCAGTACTTC

V gene: TRBV10-3
J gene: TRBJ2-7
D gene: TRBD1
clone size: -
CDR3 length: 14
CDR3 protein: CAISDKGAGDEQYF
CDR3 DNA: TGTGCCATCAGTGACAAGGGGGCGGGCGACGAGCAGTACTTC